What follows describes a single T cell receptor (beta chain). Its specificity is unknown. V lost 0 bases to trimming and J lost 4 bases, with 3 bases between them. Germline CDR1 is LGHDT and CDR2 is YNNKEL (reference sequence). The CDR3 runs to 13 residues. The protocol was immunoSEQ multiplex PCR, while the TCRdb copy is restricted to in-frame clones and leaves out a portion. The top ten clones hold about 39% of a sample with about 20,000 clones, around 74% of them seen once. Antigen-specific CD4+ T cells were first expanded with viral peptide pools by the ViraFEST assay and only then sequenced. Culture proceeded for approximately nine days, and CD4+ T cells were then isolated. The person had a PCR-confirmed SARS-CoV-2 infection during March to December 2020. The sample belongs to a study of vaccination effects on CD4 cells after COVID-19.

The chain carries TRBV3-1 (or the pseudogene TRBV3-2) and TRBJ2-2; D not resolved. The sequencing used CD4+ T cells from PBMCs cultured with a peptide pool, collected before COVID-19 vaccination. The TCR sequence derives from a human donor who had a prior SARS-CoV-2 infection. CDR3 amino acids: CASSQDGTGELFF. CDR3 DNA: TGTGCCAGCAGCCAAGACGGCACCGGGGAGCTGTTTTTT.